The 4 T cell receptor beta chains below come from one sample, sequenced in a study of blood T cell repertoires in COVID-19. Sequenced by immunoSEQ multiplex PCR; TCRdb stores in-frame clones only, minus some. The sample holds 450,000 or so clones, about 88% seen once. The specimen was peripheral blood. The receptor source for this set is a woman aged 35 to 49 with COVID-19, enrolled during active disease.

V usage is TRBV18 and J usage is TRBJ2-7, with D perhaps matching TRBD2 (6 bases). The CDR3 is 15 residues long. The germline V gene has CDR1 KGHSH and CDR2 LQKENI. V was pared by 3 bases and J by 2 bases, with 14 bases between. CDR3 bases: TGTGCCAGCTCACCTAAGACGGGAGTTACCTACGAGCAGTACTTC. Protein: CASSPKTGVTYEQYF.

The chain joins TRBV28 to TRBJ1-5; a possible D gene is TRBD1 (6 bases). Germline CDR1 MDHEN, CDR2 SYDVKM. Trimming cost V 3 bases and J 0 bases, with 12 bases left between them. The CDR3 consists of 16 residues. CDR3 sequence: CASSLDRSYSNQPQHF. As DNA, the CDR3 is TGTGCCAGCAGTTTGGACAGATCGTATAGCAATCAGCCCCAGCATTTT.

In the case of this clone: Distinct nucleotide sequences in the sample also encode this CDR3. This sequence joins TRBV2 and TRBJ1-1; 9 bases are a match to TRBD1. The CDR3 sequence is 14 residues long. Germline assignment: CDR1 SNHLY and CDR2 FYNNEI. V dropped 5 bases and J dropped 4; count of bases not matched to a gene: 5. CDR3 residues: CASSSTGGITEAFF. Written as DNA, the CDR3 is TGTGCCAGCAGTAGTACAGGGGGCATCACTGAAGCTTTCTTT.

The V and J genes are TRBV28 and TRBJ2-2; D possibly corresponds to TRBD2 (5 bases). The CDR3 has 13 residues. The V and J ends lost 4 bases and 7 bases respectively, with 10 bases between them. In germline, CDR1 is MDHEN, CDR2 SYDVKM. The CDR3, as DNA: TGTGCCAGCAGTTGGACTGGAAGCGGGGAGCTGTTTTTT. Translated, it gives CASSWTGSGELFF.